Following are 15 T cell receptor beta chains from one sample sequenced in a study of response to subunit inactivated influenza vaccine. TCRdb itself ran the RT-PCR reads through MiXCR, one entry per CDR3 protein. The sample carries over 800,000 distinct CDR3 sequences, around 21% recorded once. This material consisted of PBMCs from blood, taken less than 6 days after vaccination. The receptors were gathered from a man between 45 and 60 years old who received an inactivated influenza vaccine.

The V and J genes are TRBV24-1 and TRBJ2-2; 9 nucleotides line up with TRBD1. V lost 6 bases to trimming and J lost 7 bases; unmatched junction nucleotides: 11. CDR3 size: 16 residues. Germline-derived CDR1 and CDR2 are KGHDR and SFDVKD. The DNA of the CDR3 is TGTGCCACCAGTTTATCCGGGACAGGGCTCTACGGGGAGCTGTTTTTT. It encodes CATSLSGTGLYGELFF.

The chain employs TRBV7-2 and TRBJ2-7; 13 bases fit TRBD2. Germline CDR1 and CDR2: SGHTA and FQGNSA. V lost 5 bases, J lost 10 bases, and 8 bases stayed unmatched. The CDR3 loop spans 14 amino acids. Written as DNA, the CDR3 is TGTGCCAGCAGCGCCTCCGGGACTAGCGGGGCCCAGTACTTC. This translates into CASSASGTSGAQYF.

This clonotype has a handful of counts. The CDR3 protein is CASSPLGQAAIGEQYF. The DNA of the CDR3 is TGTGCCAGCAGCCCCCTTGGACAGGCGGCCATAGGCGAGCAGTACTTC. The chain uses TRBV7-9 and TRBJ2-7; TRBD1 matches 7 bases. The length of the CDR3 is 16 residues. The junction had 16 bases not matched to a gene; V was cut back by 5 bases and J by 6 bases. Germline CDR1 reads SEHNR; CDR2 reads FQNEAQ (reference sequence).

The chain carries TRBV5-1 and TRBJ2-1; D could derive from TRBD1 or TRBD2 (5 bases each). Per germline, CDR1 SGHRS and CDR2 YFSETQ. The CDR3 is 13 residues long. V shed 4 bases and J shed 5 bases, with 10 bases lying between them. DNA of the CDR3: TGCGCCAGCAGCCATGGGACGGACAATGAGCAGTTCTTC. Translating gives CASSHGTDNEQFF.

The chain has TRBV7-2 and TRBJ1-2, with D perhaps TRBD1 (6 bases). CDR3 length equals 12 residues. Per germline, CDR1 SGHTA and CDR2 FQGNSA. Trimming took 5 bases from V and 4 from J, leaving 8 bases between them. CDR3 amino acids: CASSPGAYGYTF. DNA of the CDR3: TGTGCCAGCAGCCCAGGGGCCTATGGCTACACCTTC.

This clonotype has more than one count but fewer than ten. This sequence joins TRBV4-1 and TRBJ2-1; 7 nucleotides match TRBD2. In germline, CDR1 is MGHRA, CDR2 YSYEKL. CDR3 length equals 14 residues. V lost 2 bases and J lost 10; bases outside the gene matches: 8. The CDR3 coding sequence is TGCGCCAGCAGCCAAACTCCCGGGACTAACGAGCAGTTCTTC. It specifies CASSQTPGTNEQFF.

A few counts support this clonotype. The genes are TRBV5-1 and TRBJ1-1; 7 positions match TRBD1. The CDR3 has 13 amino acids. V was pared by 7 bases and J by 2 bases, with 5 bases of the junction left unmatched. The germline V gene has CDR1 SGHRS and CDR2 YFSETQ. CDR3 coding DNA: TGCGCCAGCCTGGAGGGGGCAAACACTGAAGCTTTCTTT. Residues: CASLEGANTEAFF.

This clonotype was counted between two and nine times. The CDR3 DNA reads TGTGCCAGCAGCTCGTCTGGAGGAGACACAGATACGCAGTATTTT. It codes for CASSSSGGDTDTQYF. The V gene is TRBV11-1, the J gene TRBJ2-3, with D tentatively TRBD2 (5 bases). The CDR3 totals 15 residues. The ends were cut back, 4 bases at V and 2 bases at J, with 13 bases in the middle. Germline CDR1 is SGHAT and CDR2 is FQDESV (reference sequence).

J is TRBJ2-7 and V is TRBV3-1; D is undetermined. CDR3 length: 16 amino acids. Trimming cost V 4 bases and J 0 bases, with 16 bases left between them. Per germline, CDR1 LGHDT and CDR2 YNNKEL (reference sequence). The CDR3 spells CASSRNGARVSYEQYF. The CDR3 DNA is TGTGCCAGCAGCCGAAATGGTGCAAGGGTCTCCTACGAGCAGTACTTC.

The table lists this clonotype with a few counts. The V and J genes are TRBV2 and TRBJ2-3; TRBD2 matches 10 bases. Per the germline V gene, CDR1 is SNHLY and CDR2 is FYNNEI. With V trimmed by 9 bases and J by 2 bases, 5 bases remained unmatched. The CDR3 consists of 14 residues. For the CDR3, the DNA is TGTGCCAGTAGCGGGGGGCTTCCCACAGATACGCAGTATTTT. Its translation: CASSGGLPTDTQYF.

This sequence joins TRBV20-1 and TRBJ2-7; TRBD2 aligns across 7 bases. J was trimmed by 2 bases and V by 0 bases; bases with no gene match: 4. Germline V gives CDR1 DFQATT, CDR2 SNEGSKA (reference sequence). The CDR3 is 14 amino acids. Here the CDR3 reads CSAREGRAPYEQYF. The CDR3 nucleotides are TGCAGTGCTAGAGAGGGGAGGGCCCCCTACGAGCAGTACTTC.

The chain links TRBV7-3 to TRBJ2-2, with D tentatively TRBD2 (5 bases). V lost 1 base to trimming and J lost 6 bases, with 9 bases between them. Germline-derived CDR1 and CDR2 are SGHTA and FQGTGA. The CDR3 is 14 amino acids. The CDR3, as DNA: TGTGCCAGCAGCTTAATGTCCGGGGCCGGGGAGCTGTTTTTT. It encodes CASSLMSGAGELFF.

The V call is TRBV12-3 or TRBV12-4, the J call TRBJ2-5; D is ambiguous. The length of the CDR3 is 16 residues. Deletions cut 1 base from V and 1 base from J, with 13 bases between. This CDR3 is CASSLEVQISQETQYF. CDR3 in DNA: TGTGCCAGCAGTTTAGAGGTCCAGATCTCCCAAGAGACCCAGTACTTC.

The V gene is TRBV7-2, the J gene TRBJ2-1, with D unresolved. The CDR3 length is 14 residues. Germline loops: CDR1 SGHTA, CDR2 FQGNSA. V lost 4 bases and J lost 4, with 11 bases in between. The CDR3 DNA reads TGTGCCAGCAGCTCCCGTGGTGGGTACAATGAGCAGTTCTTC. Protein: CASSSRGGYNEQFF.

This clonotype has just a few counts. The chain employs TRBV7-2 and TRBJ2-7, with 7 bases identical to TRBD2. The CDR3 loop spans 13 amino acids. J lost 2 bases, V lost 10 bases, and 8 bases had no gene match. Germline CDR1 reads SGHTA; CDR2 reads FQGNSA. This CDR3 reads CATGYGGAYEQYF. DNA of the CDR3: TGTGCCACCGGATATGGGGGGGCCTACGAGCAGTACTTC.